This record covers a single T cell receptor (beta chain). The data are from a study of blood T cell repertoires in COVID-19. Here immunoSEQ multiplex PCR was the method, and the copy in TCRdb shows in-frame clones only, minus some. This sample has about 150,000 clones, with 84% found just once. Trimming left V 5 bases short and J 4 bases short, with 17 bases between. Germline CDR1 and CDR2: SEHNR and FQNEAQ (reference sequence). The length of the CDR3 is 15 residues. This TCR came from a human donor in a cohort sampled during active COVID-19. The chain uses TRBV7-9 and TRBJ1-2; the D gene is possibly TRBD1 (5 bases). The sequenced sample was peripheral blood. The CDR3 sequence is CASSAQWGGTYGYTF. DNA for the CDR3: TGTGCCAGCAGCGCACAATGGGGAGGGACCTATGGCTACACCTTC.